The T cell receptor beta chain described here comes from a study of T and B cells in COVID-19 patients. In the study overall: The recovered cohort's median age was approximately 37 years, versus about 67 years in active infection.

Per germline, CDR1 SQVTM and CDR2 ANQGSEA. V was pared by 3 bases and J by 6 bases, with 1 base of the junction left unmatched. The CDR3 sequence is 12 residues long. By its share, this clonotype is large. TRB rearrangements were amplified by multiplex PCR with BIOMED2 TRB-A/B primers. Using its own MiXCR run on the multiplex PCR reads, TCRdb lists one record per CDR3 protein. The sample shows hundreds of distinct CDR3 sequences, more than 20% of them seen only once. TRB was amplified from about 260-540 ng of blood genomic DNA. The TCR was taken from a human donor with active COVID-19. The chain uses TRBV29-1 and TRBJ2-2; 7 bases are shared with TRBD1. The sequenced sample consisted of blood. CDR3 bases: TGCAGCGTTGACACAGGGGCCGGGGAGCTGTTTTTT. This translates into CSVDTGAGELFF.